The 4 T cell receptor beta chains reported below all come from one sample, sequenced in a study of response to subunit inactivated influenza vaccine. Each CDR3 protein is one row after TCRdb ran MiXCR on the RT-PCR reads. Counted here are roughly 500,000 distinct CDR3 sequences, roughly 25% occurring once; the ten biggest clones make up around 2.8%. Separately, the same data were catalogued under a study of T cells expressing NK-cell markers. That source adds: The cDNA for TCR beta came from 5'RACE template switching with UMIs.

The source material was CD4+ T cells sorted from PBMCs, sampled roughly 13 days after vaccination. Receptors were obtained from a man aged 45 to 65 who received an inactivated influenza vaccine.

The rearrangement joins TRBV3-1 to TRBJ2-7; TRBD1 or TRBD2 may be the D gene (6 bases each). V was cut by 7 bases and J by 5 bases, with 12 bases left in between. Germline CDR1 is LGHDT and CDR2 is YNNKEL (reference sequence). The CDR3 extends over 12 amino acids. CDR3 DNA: TGTGCCAGCAACGGGGGCGGCCACGAGCAGTACTTC. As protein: CASNGGGHEQYF.

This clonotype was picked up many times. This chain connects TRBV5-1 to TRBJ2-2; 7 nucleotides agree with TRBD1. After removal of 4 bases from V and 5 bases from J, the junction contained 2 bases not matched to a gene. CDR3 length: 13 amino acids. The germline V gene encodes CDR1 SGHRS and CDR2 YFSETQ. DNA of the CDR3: TGCGCCAGCAGCGACAGGGAGACCGGGGAGCTGTTTTTT. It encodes CASSDRETGELFF.

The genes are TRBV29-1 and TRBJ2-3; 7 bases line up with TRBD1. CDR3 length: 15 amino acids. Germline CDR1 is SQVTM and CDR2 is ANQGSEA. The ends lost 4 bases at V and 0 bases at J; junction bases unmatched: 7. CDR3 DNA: TGCAGCGTTGTCGAGGGGACAGCTAGCACAGATACGCAGTATTTT. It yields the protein CSVVEGTASTDTQYF.

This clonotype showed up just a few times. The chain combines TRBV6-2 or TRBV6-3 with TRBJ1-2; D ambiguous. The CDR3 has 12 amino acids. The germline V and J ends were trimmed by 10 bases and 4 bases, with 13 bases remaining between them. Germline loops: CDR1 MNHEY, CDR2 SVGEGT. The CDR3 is CAIADKPYGYTF. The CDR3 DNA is TGTGCCATCGCCGACAAGCCCTATGGCTACACCTTC.